These 17 T cell receptor beta chains were all obtained from the same sample, sequenced in a study of shared T cell receptors in the human thymus. Measured with immunoSEQ multiplex PCR; TCRdb has only the in-frame clones, and not every one. The profile shows 500,000 to 550,000 clones, about 80% of them singletons. This sample was also put to use in a study of human thymus T cells.

Input material: thymocytes. Receptor source: a boy under three years old with a congenital heart defect.

This CDR3 is CAIARRPSTTEQYF. As DNA, the CDR3 is TGTGCCATTGCCCGGAGGCCGTCGACTACCGAGCAGTACTTC. The chain couples TRBV6-1 to TRBJ2-7; D perhaps matches TRBD2 (5 bases). The CDR3 spans 14 residues. V gave up 10 bases and J gave up 6 bases, with 22 bases separating them. Germline V gene lookup returns CDR1 MNHNS and CDR2 SASEGT.

This rearrangement joins TRBV4-3 to TRBJ1-1; D perhaps matches TRBD1 (5 bases). There are 11 residues in the CDR3. Germline V gives CDR1 LGHNA, CDR2 YSLEER. The V and J ends lost 3 bases and 12 bases respectively, with 11 bases between them. The CDR3 reads CASSQGPVTFF. Written as DNA, the CDR3 is TGCGCCAGCAGCCAGGGGCCGGTAACTTTCTTT.

V gene TRBV5-4 combines with J gene TRBJ1-2; D might be TRBD1 (5 bases). The V end lost 4 bases, the J end lost 3 bases, and 13 bases lay between the germline ends. There are 14 residues in the CDR3. Germline V gene sequence: CDR1 SGHNT, CDR2 YYREEE (reference sequence). This CDR3 reads CASSLGGGDYGYTF. In DNA, the CDR3 is TGTGCCAGCAGCCTAGGCGGGGGAGACTATGGCTACACCTTC.

Only one count was recorded for this clone. The gene calls are TRBV5-1 and TRBJ2-1, with D perhaps TRBD1 (6 bases). Germline CDR1 is SGHRS and CDR2 is YFSETQ. CDR3 length: 16 residues. Trimming removed 3 bases from V and 6 bases from J, with 19 bases in between. The CDR3 DNA follows: TGCGCCAGCAGCTGGGAAGGGGGTGCGCGGTCCAATGAGCAGTTCTTC. This gives the protein CASSWEGGARSNEQFF. The variable domain in full, completed from reference TRBV5-1 and TRBJ2-1, reads KAGVTQTPRYLIKTRGQQVTLSCSPISGHRSVSWYQQTPGQGLQFLFEYFSETQRNKGNFPGRFSGRQFSNSRSEMNVSTLELGDSALYLCASSWEGGARSNEQFFGPGTRLTVL.

The genes are TRBV10-3 and TRBJ2-1; 7 bases are a match to TRBD2. This CDR3 spans 16 amino acids. The junction had 2 bases not matched to a gene; V was cut back by 0 bases and J by 0 bases. Germline V gene lookup returns CDR1 ENHRY and CDR2 SYGVKD. The CDR3 here is CAISESLADSYNEQFF. CDR3 DNA sequence: TGTGCCATCAGTGAGTCCCTAGCGGACTCCTACAATGAGCAGTTCTTC.

The J gene is TRBJ2-1, the V gene TRBV14; 12 bases are shared with TRBD2. The CDR3 runs 18 residues. Germline loops: CDR1 SGHDN, CDR2 FVKESK. J was trimmed by 2 bases and V by 4 bases; bases with no gene match: 9. For the CDR3, the DNA is TGTGCCAGCAGCCCCGGAAGGACTAGCGGGAAAGCCTACAATGAGCAGTTCTTC. The encoded protein is CASSPGRTSGKAYNEQFF.

The rearrangement uses TRBV19 and TRBJ1-2, with TRBD1 identical over 7 bases. Germline lookup yields CDR1 LNHDA and CDR2 SQIVND (reference sequence). The CDR3 totals 15 residues. After removal of 6 bases from V and 8 bases from J, the junction contained 15 bases not matched to a gene. Here the CDR3 reads CASSGDRDLIRGYTF. CDR3 DNA sequence: TGTGCCAGTAGCGGCGACAGGGATTTGATTAGGGGCTACACCTTC.

For this clone: One end of the junction is discordant with germline, which a read error may explain. This chain joins TRBV6-5 and TRBJ1-2, with 8 bases identical to TRBD1. The CDR3 length is 13 residues. The V gene's germline CDR1 is MNHEY and CDR2 SVGAGI. The CDR3 protein is CAGSRQGYYGYTF. The DNA for the CDR3 is TGTGCCGGCAGTCGACAGGGGTACTATGGCTACACCTTC.

The CDR3 loop reads CASSPGEGYSYEQYF. DNA for the CDR3: TGTGCCAGCAGTCCGGGGGAGGGGTACTCCTACGAGCAGTACTTC. The J gene is TRBJ2-7, the V gene TRBV27; TRBD2 agrees at 7 bases. V shed 5 bases, J shed 0 bases, and the junction held 7 bases outside the gene matches. This CDR3 comprises 15 residues. Per the germline V gene, CDR1 is MNHEY and CDR2 is SMNVEV (reference sequence).

The chain recombines TRBV6-5 with TRBJ2-7, with 12 bases lining up with TRBD2. Germline CDR1 reads MNHEY; CDR2 reads SVGAGI. This CDR3 is built from 15 residues. Trimming took 5 bases from V and 3 from J; bases not matched to a gene: 5. The CDR3 DNA follows: TGTGCCAGCAGTCAGCCTAGCGGGAGGGGCTACGAGCAGTACTTC. Translation gives CASSQPSGRGYEQYF.

The rearrangement joins TRBV11-3 to TRBJ2-1; TRBD1 is a possible D gene (5 bases). From germline, CDR1 is SGHNT and CDR2 YENEEA. The CDR3 is made up of 16 amino acids. Trimming left V 5 bases short and J 0 bases short, with 14 bases between. The CDR3 DNA sequence: TGTGCCAGCAGCCCAGAACAGGTCAGCTCCTACAATGAGCAGTTCTTC. Translated, it gives CASSPEQVSSYNEQFF.

In this sample, this clone turned up once. The rearrangement links TRBV4-1 to TRBJ2-7, with TRBD2 matching over 8 bases. The V gene end was trimmed by 0 bases and the J gene end by 6 bases; junction bases not matched to a gene: 13. Germline V gives CDR1 MGHRA, CDR2 YSYEKL. CDR3 length: 17 residues. The CDR3 spells CASSQDRSGNIRGEQYF. In nucleotides, the CDR3 is TGCGCCAGCAGCCAAGATCGTAGCGGGAATATCCGAGGCGAGCAGTACTTC.

The chain employs TRBV5-4 and TRBJ2-7, with 7 bases matching TRBD1. The CDR3 has 16 amino acids. V trimming: 4 bases; J trimming: 0 bases; junction bases outside the gene matches: 10. Germline V gene sequence: CDR1 SGHNT, CDR2 YYREEE (reference sequence). CDR3 coding DNA: TGTGCCAGCAGCCGGGGCCGGGACAGTTTCTCCTACGAGCAGTACTTC. It codes for CASSRGRDSFSYEQYF. The variable domain in full, with the rest retrieved from reference TRBV5-4 and TRBJ2-7, is ETGVTQSPTHLIKTRGQQVTLRCSSQSGHNTVSWYQQALGQGPQFIFQYYREEENGRGNFPPRFSGLQFPNYSSELNVNALELDDSALYLCASSRGRDSFSYEQYFGPGTRLTVT.

The chain is built from TRBV4-3 and TRBJ2-3, with 7 nucleotides matching TRBD1. The CDR3 totals 16 residues. Germline assignment: CDR1 LGHNA and CDR2 YSLEER. The J segment lost 4 bases and the V segment lost 4 bases, leaving 11 bases of the junction unmatched. The CDR3 sequence is CASSRSGGQGADTQYF. CDR3 nucleotides: TGCGCCAGCAGCCGCTCAGGGGGTCAGGGCGCAGATACGCAGTATTTT.

This chain joins TRBV5-4 and TRBJ2-5; 7 nucleotides agree with TRBD1. The V segment lost 0 bases and the J segment 5 bases; nucleotides outside the gene matches: 4. Germline loops: CDR1 SGHNT, CDR2 YYREEE (reference sequence). The CDR3 has 14 amino acids. The CDR3 DNA is TGTGCCAGCAGCTTGGCAGGGGGAATTGAGACCCAGTACTTC. It specifies CASSLAGGIETQYF.

This clone has a handful of counts. CDR3 bases: TGTGCCAGCACCCTTGGACTAGCGGGAGTGGAGGAGCAGTACTTC. It codes for CASTLGLAGVEEQYF. The chain is built from TRBV9 and TRBJ2-7; 13 bases are shared with TRBD2. Germline V lookup: CDR1 SGDLS, CDR2 YYNGEE. The CDR3 extends over 15 amino acids. V shed 6 bases, J shed 7 bases, and the junction held 10 bases outside the gene matches.

This chain links TRBV7-9 with TRBJ1-1; TRBD1 matches at 8 bases. Looked up from germline, CDR1 is SEHNR and CDR2 is FQNEAQ (reference sequence). The CDR3 sequence is 19 residues long. J was trimmed by 0 bases and V by 1 base; bases with no gene match: 13. CDR3: CASSLVGAWTGTMNTEAFF. In nucleotides, the CDR3 is TGTGCCAGCAGCTTAGTAGGGGCCTGGACAGGGACTATGAACACTGAAGCTTTCTTT. Full variable domain (rest looked up from reference TRBV7-9 and TRBJ1-1): DTGVSQNPRHKITKRGQNVTFRCDPISEHNRLYWYRQTLGQGPEFLTYFQNEAQLEKSRLLSDRFSAERPKGSFSTLEIQRTEQGDSAMYLCASSLVGAWTGTMNTEAFFGQGTRLTVV.